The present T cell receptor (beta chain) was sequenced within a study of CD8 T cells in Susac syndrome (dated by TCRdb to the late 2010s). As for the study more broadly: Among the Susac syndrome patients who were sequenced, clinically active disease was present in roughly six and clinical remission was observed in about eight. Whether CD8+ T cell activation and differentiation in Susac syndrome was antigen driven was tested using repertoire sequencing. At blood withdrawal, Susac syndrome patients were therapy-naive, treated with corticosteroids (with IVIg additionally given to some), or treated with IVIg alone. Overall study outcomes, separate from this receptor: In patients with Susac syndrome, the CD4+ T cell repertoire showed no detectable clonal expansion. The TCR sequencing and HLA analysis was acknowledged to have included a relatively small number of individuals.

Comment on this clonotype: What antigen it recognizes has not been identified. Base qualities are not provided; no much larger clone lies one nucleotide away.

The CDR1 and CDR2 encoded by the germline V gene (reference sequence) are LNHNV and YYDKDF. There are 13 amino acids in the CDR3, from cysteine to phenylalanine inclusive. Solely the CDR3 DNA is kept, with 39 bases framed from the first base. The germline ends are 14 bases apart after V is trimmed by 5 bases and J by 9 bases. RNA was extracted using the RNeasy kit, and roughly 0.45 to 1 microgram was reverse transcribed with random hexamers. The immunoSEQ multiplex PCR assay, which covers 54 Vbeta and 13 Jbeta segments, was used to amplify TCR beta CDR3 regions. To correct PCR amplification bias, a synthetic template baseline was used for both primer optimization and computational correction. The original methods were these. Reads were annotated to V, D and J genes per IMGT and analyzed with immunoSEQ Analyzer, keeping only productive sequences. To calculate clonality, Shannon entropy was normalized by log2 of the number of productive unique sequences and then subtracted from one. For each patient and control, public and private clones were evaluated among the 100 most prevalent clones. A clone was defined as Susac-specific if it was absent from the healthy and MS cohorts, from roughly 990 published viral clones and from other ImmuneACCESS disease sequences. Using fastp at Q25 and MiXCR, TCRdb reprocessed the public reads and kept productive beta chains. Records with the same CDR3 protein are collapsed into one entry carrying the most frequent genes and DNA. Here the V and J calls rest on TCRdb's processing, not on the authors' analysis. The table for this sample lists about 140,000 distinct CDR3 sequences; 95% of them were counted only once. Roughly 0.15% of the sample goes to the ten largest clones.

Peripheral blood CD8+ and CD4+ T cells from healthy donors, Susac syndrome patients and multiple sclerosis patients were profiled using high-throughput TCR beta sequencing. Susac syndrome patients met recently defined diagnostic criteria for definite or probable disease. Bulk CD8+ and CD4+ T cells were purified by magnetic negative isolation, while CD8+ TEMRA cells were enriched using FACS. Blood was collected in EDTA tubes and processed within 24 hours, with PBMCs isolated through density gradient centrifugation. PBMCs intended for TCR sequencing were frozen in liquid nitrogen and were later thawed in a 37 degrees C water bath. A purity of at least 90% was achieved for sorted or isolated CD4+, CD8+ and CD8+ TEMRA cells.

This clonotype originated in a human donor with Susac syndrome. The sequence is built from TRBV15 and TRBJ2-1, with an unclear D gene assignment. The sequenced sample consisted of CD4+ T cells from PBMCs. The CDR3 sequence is CATSGGEVTEQFF. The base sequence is TGTGCCACCAGCGGTGGAGAGGTTACTGAGCAGTTCTTC.